This T cell receptor (beta chain) comes out of a study of Tregs in tolerant kidney transplant recipients. V was trimmed by 2 bases and J by 7 bases, leaving 9 bases between them. Per the germline V gene, CDR1 is SGHAT and CDR2 is FQNNGV. CDR3 length: 12 residues. Turning to this clone: The target antigen is unknown.

Overall study results and limits: In tolerant patients, donor-specific Tregs outgrew total Tregs, suggesting antigen-driven expansion. Changing PCR primers prevented nucleotide comparison between some patients' samples. Validation in larger populations is needed because few patients were studied.

Profiled with immunoSEQ multiplex PCR; TCRdb holds only in-frame clones, not every one. This table holds 90,000 to 120,000 clones, around 90% found once. CD4+CD25+CD127- Tregs, CD4+CD25- non-Tregs, CD4 and CD8 cells were sorted. This material consisted of CD4+ T cells from blood, taken before the transplant. This chain connects TRBV11-2 to TRBJ2-7; D is perhaps TRBD1 (6 bases). This clonotype was sampled from a human donor who received a combined kidney and bone marrow transplant. The CDR3 DNA sequence: TGTGCCAGCAGCTTATGGGGGCGGGAGCAGTACTTC. It encodes CASSLWGREQYF.